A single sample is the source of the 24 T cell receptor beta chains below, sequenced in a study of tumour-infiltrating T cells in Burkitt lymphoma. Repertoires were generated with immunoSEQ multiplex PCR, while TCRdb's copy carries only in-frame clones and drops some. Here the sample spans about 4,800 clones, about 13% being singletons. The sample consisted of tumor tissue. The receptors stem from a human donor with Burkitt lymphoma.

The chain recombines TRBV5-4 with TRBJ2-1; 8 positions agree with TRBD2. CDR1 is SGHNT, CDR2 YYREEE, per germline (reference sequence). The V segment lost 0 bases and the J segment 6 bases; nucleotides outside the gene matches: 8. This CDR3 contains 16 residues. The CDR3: CASSLAFSGSPNEQFF. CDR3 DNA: TGTGCCAGCAGCTTGGCGTTCAGCGGGAGTCCCAATGAGCAGTTCTTC.

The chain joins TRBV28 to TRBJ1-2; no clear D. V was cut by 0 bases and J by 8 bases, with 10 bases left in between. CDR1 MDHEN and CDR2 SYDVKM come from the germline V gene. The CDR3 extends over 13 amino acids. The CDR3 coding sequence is TGTGCCAGCAGTTTATGGGTAGGGCGGGGCTACACCTTC. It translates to CASSLWVGRGYTF.

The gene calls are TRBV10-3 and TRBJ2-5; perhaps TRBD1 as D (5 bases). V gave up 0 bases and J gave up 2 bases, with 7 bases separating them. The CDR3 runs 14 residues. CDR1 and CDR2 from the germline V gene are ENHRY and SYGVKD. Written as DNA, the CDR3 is TGTGCCATCAGTGAGTCGAGACAGCAAGAGACCCAGTACTTC. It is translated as CAISESRQQETQYF.

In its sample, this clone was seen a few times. CDR3 residues: CASSYRGRGDTQYF. CDR3 sequence (DNA): TGTGCCAGCAGCTACCGGGGGCGGGGAGATACGCAGTATTTT. This sequence joins TRBV9 and TRBJ2-3; D possibly matches TRBD1 or TRBD2 (6 bases each). Germline values: CDR1 SGDLS, CDR2 YYNGEE. V was pared by 4 bases and J by 5 bases, with 14 bases between. The CDR3 consists of 14 residues. The full variable domain, completed using reference TRBV9 and TRBJ2-3, is DSGVTQTPKHLITATGQRVTLRCSPRSGDLSVYWYQQSLDQGLQFLIQYYNGEERAKGNILERFSAQQFPDLHSELNLSSLELGDSALYFCASSYRGRGDTQYFGPGTRLTVL.

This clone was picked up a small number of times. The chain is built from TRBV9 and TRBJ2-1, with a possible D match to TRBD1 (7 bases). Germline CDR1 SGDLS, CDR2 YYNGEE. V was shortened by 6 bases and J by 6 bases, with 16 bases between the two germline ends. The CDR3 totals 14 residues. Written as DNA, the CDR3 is TGTGCCAGCACCCTGATGGAGGGGGCCAATGAGCAGTTCTTC. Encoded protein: CASTLMEGANEQFF.

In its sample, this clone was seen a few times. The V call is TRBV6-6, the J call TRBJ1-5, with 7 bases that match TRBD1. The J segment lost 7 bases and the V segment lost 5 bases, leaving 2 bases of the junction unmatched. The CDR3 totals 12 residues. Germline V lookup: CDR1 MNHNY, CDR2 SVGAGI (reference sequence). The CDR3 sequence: CASSRDSQPQHF. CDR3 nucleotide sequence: TGTGCCAGCAGTAGGGACAGCCAGCCCCAGCATTTT.

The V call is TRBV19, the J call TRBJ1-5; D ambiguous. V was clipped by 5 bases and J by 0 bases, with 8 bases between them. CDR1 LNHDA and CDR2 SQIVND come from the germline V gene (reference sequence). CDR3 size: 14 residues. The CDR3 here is CASSWSVSNQPQHF. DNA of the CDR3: TGTGCCAGTAGTTGGTCAGTTAGCAATCAGCCCCAGCATTTT.

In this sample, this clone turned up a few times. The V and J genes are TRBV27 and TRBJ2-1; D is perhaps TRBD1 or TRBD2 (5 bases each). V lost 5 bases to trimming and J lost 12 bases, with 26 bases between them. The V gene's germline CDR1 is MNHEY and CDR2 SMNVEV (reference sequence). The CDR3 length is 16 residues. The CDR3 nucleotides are TGTGCCAGCAGTCCCCTCGATAGCTGGGGGTCAGGGCGGCAGTTCTTC. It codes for CASSPLDSWGSGRQFF.

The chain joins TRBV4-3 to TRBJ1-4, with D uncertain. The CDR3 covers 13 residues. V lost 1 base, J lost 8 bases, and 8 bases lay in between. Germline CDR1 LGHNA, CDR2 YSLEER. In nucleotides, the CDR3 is TGCGCCAGCAGCCAAGTGTTGACCGAAAAACTGTTTTTT. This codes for CASSQVLTEKLFF.

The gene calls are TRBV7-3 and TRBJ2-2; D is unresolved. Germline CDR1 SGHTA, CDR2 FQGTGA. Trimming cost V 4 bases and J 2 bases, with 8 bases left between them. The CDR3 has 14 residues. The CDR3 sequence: CASSSTPNTGELFF. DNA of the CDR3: TGTGCCAGCAGCTCCACCCCTAACACCGGGGAGCTGTTTTTT.

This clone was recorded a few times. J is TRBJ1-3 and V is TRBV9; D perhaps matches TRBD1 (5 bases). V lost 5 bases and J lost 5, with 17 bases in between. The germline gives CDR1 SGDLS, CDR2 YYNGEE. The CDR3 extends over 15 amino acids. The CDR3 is CASSGDQGLRNTIYF. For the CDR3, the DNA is TGTGCCAGCAGTGGTGACCAGGGTTTAAGAAACACCATATATTTT.

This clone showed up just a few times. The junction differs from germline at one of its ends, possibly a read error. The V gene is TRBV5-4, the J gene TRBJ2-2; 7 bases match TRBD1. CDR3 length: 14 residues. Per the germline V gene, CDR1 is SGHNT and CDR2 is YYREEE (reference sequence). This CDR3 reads CASRPQGNPGELFF. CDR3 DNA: TGTGCCAGCAGGCCACAGGGGAACCCCGGGGAGCTGTTTTTT. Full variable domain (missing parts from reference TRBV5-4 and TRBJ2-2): ETGVTQSPTHLIKTRGQQVTLRCSSQSGHNTVSWYQQALGQGPQFIFQYYREEENGRGNFPPRFSGLQFPNYSSELNVNALELDDSALYLCASRPQGNPGELFFGEGSRLTVL.

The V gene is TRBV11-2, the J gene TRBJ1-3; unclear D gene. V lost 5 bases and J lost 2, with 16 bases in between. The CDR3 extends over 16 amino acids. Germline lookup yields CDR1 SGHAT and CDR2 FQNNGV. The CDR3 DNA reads TGTGCCAGCAGCCTAACCCGCGCCGCCGCTGGAAACACCATATATTTT. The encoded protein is CASSLTRAAAGNTIYF. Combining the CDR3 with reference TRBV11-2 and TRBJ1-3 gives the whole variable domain EAGVAQSPRYKIIEKRQSVAFWCNPISGHATLYWYQQILGQGPKLLIQFQNNGVVDDSQLPKDRFSAERLKGVDSTLKIQPAKLEDSAVYLCASSLTRAAAGNTIYFGEGSWLTVV.

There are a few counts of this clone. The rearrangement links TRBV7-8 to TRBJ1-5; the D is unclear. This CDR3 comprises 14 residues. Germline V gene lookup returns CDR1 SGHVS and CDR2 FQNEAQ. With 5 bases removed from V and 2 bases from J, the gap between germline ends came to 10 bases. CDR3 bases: TGTGCCAGCAGCCTTTCACTAGGCAATCAGCCCCAGCATTTT. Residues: CASSLSLGNQPQHF.

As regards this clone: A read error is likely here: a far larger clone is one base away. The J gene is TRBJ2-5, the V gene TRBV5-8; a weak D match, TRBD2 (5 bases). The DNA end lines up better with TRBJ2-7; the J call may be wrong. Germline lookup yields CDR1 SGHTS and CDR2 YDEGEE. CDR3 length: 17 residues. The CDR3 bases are TGTGCCAGCAGCGTACGGCAGAGGGCAGACTACCTCTACGAGCAGTACTTC. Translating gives CASSVRQRADYLYEQYF.

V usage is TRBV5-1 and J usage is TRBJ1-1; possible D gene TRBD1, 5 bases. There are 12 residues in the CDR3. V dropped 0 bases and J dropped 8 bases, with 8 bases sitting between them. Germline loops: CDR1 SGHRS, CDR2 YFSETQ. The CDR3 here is CASSLDWGEAFF. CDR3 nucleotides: TGCGCCAGCAGCTTGGACTGGGGGGAAGCTTTCTTT. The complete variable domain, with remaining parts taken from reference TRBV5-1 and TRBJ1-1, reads KAGVTQTPRYLIKTRGQQVTLSCSPISGHRSVSWYQQTPGQGLQFLFEYFSETQRNKGNFPGRFSGRQFSNSRSEMNVSTLELGDSALYLCASSLDWGEAFFGQGTRLTVV.

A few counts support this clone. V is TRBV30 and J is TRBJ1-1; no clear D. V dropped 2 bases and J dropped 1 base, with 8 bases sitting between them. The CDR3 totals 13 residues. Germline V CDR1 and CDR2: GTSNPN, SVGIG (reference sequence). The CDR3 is CAWSLGSNTEAFF. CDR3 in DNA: TGTGCCTGGAGTCTAGGGTCGAACACTGAAGCTTTCTTT.

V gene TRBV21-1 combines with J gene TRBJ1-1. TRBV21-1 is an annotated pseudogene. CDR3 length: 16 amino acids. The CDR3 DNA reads TGTGCCAGCAGTATCGGCGGGGGATGGGGAAACACTGAAGCTTTCTTT. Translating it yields CASSIGGGWGNTEAFF.

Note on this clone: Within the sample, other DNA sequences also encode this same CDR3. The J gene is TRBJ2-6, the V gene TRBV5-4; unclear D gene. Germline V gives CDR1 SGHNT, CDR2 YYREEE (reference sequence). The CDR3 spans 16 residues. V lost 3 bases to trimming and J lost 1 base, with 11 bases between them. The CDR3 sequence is CASSSTADSGANVLTF. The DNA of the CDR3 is TGTGCCAGCAGCTCAACCGCGGATTCTGGGGCCAACGTCCTGACTTTC.

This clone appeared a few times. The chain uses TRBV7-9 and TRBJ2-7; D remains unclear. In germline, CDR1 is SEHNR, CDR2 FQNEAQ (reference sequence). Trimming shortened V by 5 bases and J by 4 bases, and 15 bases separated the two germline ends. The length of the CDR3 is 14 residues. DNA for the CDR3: TGTGCCAGCAGCCGTACGGGTTCTTGGTACGAGCAGTACTTC. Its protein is CASSRTGSWYEQYF.

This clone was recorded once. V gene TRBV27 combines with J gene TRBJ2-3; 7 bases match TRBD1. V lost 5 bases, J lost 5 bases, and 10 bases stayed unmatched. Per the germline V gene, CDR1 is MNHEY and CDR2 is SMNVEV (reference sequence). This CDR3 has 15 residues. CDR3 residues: CASSPRTGVVDTQYF. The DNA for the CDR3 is TGTGCCAGCAGTCCCCGAACAGGGGTGGTAGATACGCAGTATTTT.

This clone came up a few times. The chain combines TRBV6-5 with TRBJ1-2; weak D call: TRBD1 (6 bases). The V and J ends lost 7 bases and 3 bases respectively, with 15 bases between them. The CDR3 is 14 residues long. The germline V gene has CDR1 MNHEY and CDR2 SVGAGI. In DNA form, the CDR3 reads TGTGCCAGCAACAGGCGGGACATCGACTATGGCTACACCTTC. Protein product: CASNRRDIDYGYTF.

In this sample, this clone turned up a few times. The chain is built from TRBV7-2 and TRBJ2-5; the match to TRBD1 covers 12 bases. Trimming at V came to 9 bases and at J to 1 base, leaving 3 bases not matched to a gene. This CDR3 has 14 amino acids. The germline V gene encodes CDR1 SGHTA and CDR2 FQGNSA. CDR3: CASTGQGAQETQYF. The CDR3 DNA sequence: TGTGCCAGTACGGGACAGGGGGCCCAAGAGACCCAGTACTTC.

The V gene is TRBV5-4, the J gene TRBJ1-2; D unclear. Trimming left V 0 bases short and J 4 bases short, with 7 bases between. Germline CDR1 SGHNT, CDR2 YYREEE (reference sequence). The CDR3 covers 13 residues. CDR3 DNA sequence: TGTGCCAGCAGCTTGGGGGCGCTCTATGGCTACACCTTC. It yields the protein CASSLGALYGYTF.